These T cell receptor beta chains were read from a single sample in a study of blood T cell repertoires in COVID-19. Profiled with immunoSEQ multiplex PCR; TCRdb holds only in-frame clones, not every one. The table lists fewer than 50,000 clones, roughly 80% of them singletons. The sequenced sample was peripheral blood. The origin of the receptors is a man between 65 and 79 years old with acute or convalescent COVID-19. Each CDR3 is given with its conserved first and last residue. D genes are given only for firm matches. Clone size is stated in some rows and not others, as once, few, many or a class when expanded.

.	TRBV5-4	few	TRBJ1-1	13	CASSLDPVTEAFF	TGTGCCAGCAGCTTGGACCCGGTCACTGAAGCTTTCTTT
.	TRBV30	.	TRBJ2-5	15	CAWSSGGLTQGAQYF	TGTGCCTGGTCATCAGGGGGGCTTACCCAGGGGGCCCAGTACTTC
.	TRBV6-6	.	TRBJ2-7	13	CASSLRDSGEQYF	TGTGCCAGCAGTTTAAGAGACTCCGGGGAGCAGTACTTC
.	TRBV7-9	.	TRBJ2-7	13	CASSSTVSYEQYF	TGTGCCAGCAGCTCCACAGTATCCTACGAGCAGTACTTC
TRBD1	TRBV6-5	once	TRBJ1-3	14	CATHRGASGNTIYF	TGTGCCACCCACAGGGGGGCATCTGGAAACACCATATATTTT
TRBD1	TRBV6-6	.	TRBJ1-4	15	CASSPRGRLNEKLFF	TGTGCCAGCAGTCCCAGGGGGCGGTTAAATGAAAAACTGTTTTTT
TRBD1	TRBV5-1	.	TRBJ1-6	15	CASREGTGSNSPLHF	TGCGCCAGCAGAGAAGGGACAGGGAGTAATTCACCCCTCCACTTT
.	TRBV2	.	TRBJ1-1	13	CATSTGISTEAFF	TGTGCCACCAGTACAGGTATTTCCACTGAAGCTTTCTTT
.	TRBV27	.	TRBJ2-2	15	CASRGGTANTGELFF	TGTGCCAGCAGGGGCGGGACGGCGAACACCGGGGAGCTGTTTTTT
TRBD2	TRBV3-1/TRBV3-2	.	TRBJ2-2	15	CASSGGLAGVVELFF	TGTGCCAGCAGCGGGGGACTAGCGGGGGTTGTGGAGCTGTTTTTT
TRBD1	TRBV9	.	TRBJ2-5	16	CASSRPGTGVSETQYF	TGTGCCAGCAGCAGACCCGGGACAGGGGTTTCCGAGACCCAGTACTTC
.	TRBV6-2/TRBV6-3	.	TRBJ1-5	14	CASSYHRFNQPQHF	TGTGCCAGCAGTTATCACAGATTCAATCAGCCCCAGCATTTT
TRBD1	TRBV7-2	.	TRBJ2-2	16	CASRPTGTGYTGELFF	TGTGCCAGCAGACCGACAGGGACAGGGTACACCGGGGAGCTGTTTTTT
.	TRBV4-1	.	TRBJ1-5	15	CASSPLPGVDQPQHF	TGCGCCAGCAGCCCACTGCCAGGGGTTGATCAGCCCCAGCATTTT
.	TRBV27	.	TRBJ2-2	13	CASALPPAGELFF	TGTGCCAGCGCCCTCCCCCCAGCCGGGGAGCTGTTTTTT
.	TRBV9	.	TRBJ2-3	14	CASSVVAGTDTQYF	TGTGCCAGCAGCGTAGTTGCAGGGACAGATACGCAGTATTTT
TRBD2	TRBV16	large	TRBJ2-1	17	CASSQSIYTSGNNEQFF	TGTGCCAGCAGCCAATCGATTTATACTAGCGGTAACAATGAGCAGTTCTTC
.	TRBV29-1	.	TRBJ1-2	12	CSLQPGLYGYTF	TGCAGCCTCCAACCCGGACTCTATGGCTACACCTTC
.	TRBV12-3/TRBV12-4	.	TRBJ2-1	13	CASRDSSYNEQFF	TGTGCCAGCAGGGACAGCTCCTACAATGAGCAGTTCTTC
.	TRBV4-3	.	TRBJ2-1	17	CASSQEPNGGTYNEQFF	TGCGCCAGCAGCCAAGAACCCAACGGGGGAACCTACAATGAGCAGTTCTTC
TRBD2	TRBV5-4	.	TRBJ2-5	15	CASSWGTGGLETQYF	TGTGCCAGCAGCTGGGGCACGGGGGGGCTGGAGACCCAGTACTTC
.	TRBV3-1/TRBV3-2	.	TRBJ1-1	15	CASSQGGGRGTEAFF	TGTGCCAGCAGCCAAGGTGGGGGGCGGGGGACTGAAGCTTTCTTT
.	TRBV19	.	TRBJ1-5	16	CASSIGQARSNQPQHF	TGTGCCAGTAGTATTGGGCAGGCCCGTAGCAATCAGCCCCAGCATTTT
.	TRBV27	.	TRBJ1-3	16	CASTMTGIEAGNTIYF	TGTGCCAGCACCATGACAGGCATAGAAGCTGGAAACACCATATATTTT
TRBD1	TRBV6-5	.	TRBJ1-2	16	CASSYSSGQGGYGYTF	TGTGCCAGCAGTTACTCGAGTGGACAGGGTGGCTATGGCTACACCTTC
.	TRBV5-1	few	TRBJ1-5	15	CASSLGQGNSQPQHF	TGCGCCAGCAGCTTGGGGCAGGGAAATAGTCAGCCCCAGCATTTT
.	TRBV5-1	.	TRBJ1-4	15	CASSLNGATNEKLFF	TGCGCCAGCAGCTTGAACGGGGCAACTAATGAAAAACTGTTTTTT
TRBD2	TRBV19	.	TRBJ2-5	15	CASGSLAGVQETQYF	TGTGCCAGTGGATCGCTAGCGGGGGTGCAAGAGACCCAGTACTTC
.	TRBV18	.	TRBJ2-2	15	CASSRSGQNTGELFF	TGTGCCAGCTCACGAAGTGGACAGAACACCGGGGAGCTGTTTTTT
.	TRBV15	.	TRBJ2-1	18	CATSRGGSGTSSYNEQFF	TGTGCCACCAGCAGAGGAGGGTCAGGTACTAGCTCCTACAATGAGCAGTTCTTC
.	TRBV3-1/TRBV3-2	.	TRBJ1-6	18	CASSIFCPIIHHNSPLHF	TGTGCCAGCAGCATCTTTTGTCCCATCATACATCATAATTCACCCCTCCACTTT
TRBD1	TRBV24-1	once	TRBJ2-7	15	CATAPTGAAKHEQYF	TGTGCCACCGCCCCAACAGGGGCAGCTAAGCACGAGCAGTACTTC
.	TRBV5-1	.	TRBJ1-2	13	CASSPSTEYGYTF	TGCGCCAGCAGCCCATCGACAGAATATGGCTACACCTTC
TRBD1	TRBV10-3	.	TRBJ1-2	13	CAISGDSVERYTF	TGTGCCATCAGTGGGGACAGCGTCGAACGCTACACCTTC
TRBD1	TRBV9	.	TRBJ2-1	15	CASSANLGQGYEQFF	TGTGCCAGCAGCGCGAACCTCGGACAGGGCTATGAGCAGTTCTTC
.	TRBV6-2/TRBV6-3	.	TRBJ2-6	16	CASSRFPGSGANVLTF	TGTGCCAGCAGCCGGTTTCCGGGGTCTGGGGCCAACGTCCTGACTTTC
.	TRBV10-3	.	TRBJ1-6	15	CAISGNRPSNSPLHF	TGTGCCATCAGCGGAAACAGGCCGTCTAATTCACCCCTCCACTTT
TRBD1	TRBV18	.	TRBJ1-4	15	CASSPGGQGGEKLFF	TGTGCCAGCTCACCAGGGGGACAGGGAGGTGAAAAACTGTTTTTT
.	TRBV4-3	.	TRBJ1-6	15	CASSQLGGGNSPLHF	TGCGCCAGCAGCCAGTTAGGGGGTGGTAATTCACCCCTCCACTTT
.	TRBV7-2	.	TRBJ1-5	15	CASSLGGRSNQPQHF	TGTGCCAGCAGCCTTGGGGGCAGGAGCAATCAGCCCCAGCATTTT
TRBD1	TRBV16	.	TRBJ1-6	19	CASSQVPPGTGFTNSPLHF	TGTGCCAGCAGCCAAGTTCCCCCCGGGACAGGGTTTACGAATTCACCCCTCCACTTT
TRBD1	TRBV28	once	TRBJ2-7	14	CASTAGGFPYEQYF	TGTGCCAGCACTGCAGGGGGCTTCCCCTACGAGCAGTACTTC
.	TRBV3-1/TRBV3-2	.	TRBJ1-4	15	CASSQGDSLNEKLFF	TGTGCCAGCAGCCAAGGAGACAGTTTAAATGAAAAACTGTTTTTT
.	TRBV5-1	.	TRBJ2-5	13	CASSSGQPETQYF	TGCGCCAGCAGCTCCGGACAGCCGGAGACCCAGTACTTC
TRBD2	TRBV4-1	few	TRBJ2-3	17	CASSQPGGGPDTDTQYF	TGCGCCAGCAGCCAACCCGGCGGGGGGCCGGACACAGATACGCAGTATTTT
.	TRBV5-4	.	TRBJ1-3	12	CASSRGGNTIYF	TGTGCCAGCAGCCGAGGGGGAAACACCATATATTTT
TRBD1	TRBV2	.	TRBJ1-5	15	CASSWDRVSNQPQHF	TGTGCCAGCAGTTGGGACAGGGTGAGCAATCAGCCCCAGCATTTT
.	TRBV9	.	TRBJ2-3	15	CASSVGQVGTDTQYF	TGTGCCAGCAGCGTAGGCCAGGTTGGCACAGATACGCAGTATTTT
.	TRBV6-5	.	TRBJ1-2	15	CASRSRSGASGGYTF	TGTGCCAGCAGGTCCCGTTCAGGGGCCTCAGGTGGCTACACCTTC
TRBD1	TRBV19	.	TRBJ1-1	14	CASTHANRGAEAFF	TGTGCCAGTACCCACGCTAACAGGGGGGCTGAAGCTTTCTTT
.	TRBV19	.	TRBJ1-4	15	CASSTSDRWNEKLFF	TGTGCCAGTAGTACCTCGGACAGATGGAATGAAAAACTGTTTTTT
.	TRBV2	few	TRBJ1-1	15	CASSSGEGMNTEAFF	TGTGCCAGCAGCTCAGGGGAGGGAATGAACACTGAAGCTTTCTTT
.	TRBV19	.	TRBJ2-1	17	CASSIVLGQSSYNEQFF	TGTGCCAGTAGTATAGTTCTGGGGCAGAGCTCCTACAATGAGCAGTTCTTC
.	TRBV12-3/TRBV12-4	.	TRBJ1-1	13	CASSRLKNTEAFF	TGTGCCAGCAGTCGACTGAAGAACACTGAAGCTTTCTTT
.	TRBV11-2	.	TRBJ1-3	17	CASSPRGWVLSGNTIYF	TGTGCCAGCAGCCCTCGCGGTTGGGTCCTCTCTGGAAACACCATATATTTT
.	TRBV7-6	.	TRBJ1-1	16	CASSLMQGRYLTEAFF	TGTGCCAGCAGCTTAATGCAGGGCCGATATCTGACTGAAGCTTTCTTT
.	TRBV18	.	TRBJ1-1	13	CASSPPVFTEAFF	TGTGCCAGCTCACCCCCCGTATTCACTGAAGCTTTCTTT